Described below is a single T cell receptor (beta chain) sequence and its context. The authors ran the immunoSEQ assay, v3.0, at survey level. TCRdb keeps only in-frame clones here, not all; method: immunoSEQ multiplex PCR. This table has tens of thousands of clones, 85% to 95% appearing once. The data were obtained in a study of long-term antiretroviral therapy in people with HIV. After removal of 4 bases from V and 4 bases from J, the junction contained 4 bases not matched to a gene. The germline V gene has CDR1 SGHTA and CDR2 FQGTGA. This CDR3 has 14 residues. V gene TRBV7-3 combines with J gene TRBJ2-3; 8 bases match TRBD1. This TCR was recovered from a man aged 50 to 59 with HIV. Sequencing was performed on unsorted PBMCs, taken about 7.2 years after starting antiretroviral therapy. The DNA for the CDR3 is TGTGCCAGCAGCTCACACAGGGGGGCAGATACGCAGTATTTT. Translated: CASSSHRGADTQYF. Complete variable domain (other parts from reference TRBV7-3 and TRBJ2-3): GAGVSQTPSNKVTEKGKYVELRCDPISGHTALYWYRQSLGQGPEFLIYFQGTGAADDSGLPNDRFFAVRPEGSVSTLKIQRTERGDSAVYLCASSSHRGADTQYFGPGTRLTVL.